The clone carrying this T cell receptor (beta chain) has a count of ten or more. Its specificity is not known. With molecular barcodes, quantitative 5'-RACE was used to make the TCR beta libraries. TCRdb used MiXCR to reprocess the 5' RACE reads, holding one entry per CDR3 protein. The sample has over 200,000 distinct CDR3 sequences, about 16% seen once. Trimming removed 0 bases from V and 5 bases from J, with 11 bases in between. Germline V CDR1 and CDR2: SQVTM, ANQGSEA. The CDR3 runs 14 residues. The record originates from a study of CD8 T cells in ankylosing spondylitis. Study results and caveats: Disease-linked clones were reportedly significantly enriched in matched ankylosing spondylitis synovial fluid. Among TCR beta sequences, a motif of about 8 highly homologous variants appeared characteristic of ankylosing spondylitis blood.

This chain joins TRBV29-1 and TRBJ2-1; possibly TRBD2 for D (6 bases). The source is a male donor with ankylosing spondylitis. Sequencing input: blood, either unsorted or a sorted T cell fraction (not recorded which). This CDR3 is CSVEERRGNNEQFF. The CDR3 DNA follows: TGCAGCGTTGAAGAGAGGCGGGGTAACAATGAGCAGTTCTTC.